This paragraph reports one T cell receptor (beta chain). Second-dose timings of about 4 or about 12 weeks were pooled. Only in-frame clones appear in the TCRdb table, and some are missing; sequencing was by immunoSEQ multiplex PCR. The sample holds 110,000 or so clones, around 89% seen once. Trimming stripped 2 bases from V and 0 bases from J, with 8 bases between. Germline V gene sequence: CDR1 MNHNS, CDR2 SASEGT. The CDR3 spans 16 residues. This sample is part of a study of T cell responses to AZD1222 COVID-19 vaccine. This TCR was recovered from an adult who received the AZD1222 COVID-19 vaccine. The chain has TRBV6-1 and TRBJ1-6; a weak D match, TRBD1 (6 bases). The sample was peripheral blood, taken 28 days after the second AZD1222 dose. The CDR3 spells CASSETGSSYNSPLHF. CDR3 nucleotides: TGTGCCAGCAGTGAAACAGGGAGCTCCTATAATTCACCCCTCCACTTT.